The TCR beta chain described here comes from a study of blood T cells in healthy people across ages. Germline CDR1 is WSHSY and CDR2 is SAAADI. The CDR3 loop spans 14 amino acids. V was cut by 0 bases and J by 11 bases, with 13 bases left in between. Primed by a sample-barcoded 5' primer and a J-beta primer mix, a second PCR proceeded for roughly 7 to 12 cycles. A single record per CDR3 protein comes from TCRdb applying MiXCR to the 5' RACE reads. This sample has roughly 1,800,000 distinct CDR3 sequences, with around 50% found just once. J is TRBJ1-4 and V is TRBV10-2; perhaps TRBD1 as D (6 bases). Sequenced: blood. This TCR came from a woman aged 40 to 50 in good health. The CDR3 bases are TGCGCCAGCAGTGAGTCGATTGTCAGGGGCAAACTGTTTTTT. Translated, it gives CASSESIVRGKLFF.